The clone carrying this T cell receptor beta chain was seen a few times. This sample was included in a study of T-cell memory formation after mild COVID-19. MiXCR was run by TCRdb on the 5' RACE reads, yielding one entry per CDR3 protein. The repertoire holds approximately 390,000 distinct CDR3 sequences, 16% seen once, with roughly a fifth in the top ten. V lost 5 bases, J lost 3 bases, and 14 bases lay in between. Per germline, CDR1 MGHRA and CDR2 YSYEKL. CDR3 length: 15 amino acids. The chain joins TRBV4-1 to TRBJ1-3; the D is unclear. The sample consisted of PBMCs or a T cell subset sorted from them (not recorded which). This TCR was recovered from a man between 18 and 35 years old who had mild COVID-19 (a few samples of this study predate the infection). Cell type and time point are not known. The CDR3 DNA reads TGCGCCAGCAGCTTCCTCCGGGGTATTGGAAACACCATATATTTT. Its protein product is CASSFLRGIGNTIYF.